Detailed here is one T cell receptor beta chain. Indicated time point: newly diagnosed GD, antithyroid drugs for less than 3 months. Researchers made the TCR library from RNA that was extracted from PBMCs. The CDR3 extends over 14 amino acids. CDR1 is DFQATT, CDR2 SNEGSKA, per germline (reference sequence). The trim removed 0 bases at V and 2 bases at J, leaving 4 bases unmatched. This specimen comes from a study of regulatory T cells in long-lasting Graves disease. Arm-PCR of CDR3 regions with iRepertoire HTBI primers generated TCR beta libraries. MiXCR, run by TCRdb on the multiplex PCR reads, gives a single entry per CDR3 protein. The data show more than 350,000 distinct CDR3 sequences, about 15% seen once. These data were also reused for a study on T cells in Graves' hyperthyroidism and ophthalmopathy.

The chain uses TRBV20-1 and TRBJ2-7, with 7 nucleotides matching TRBD1. The origin of this receptor is a woman aged 25-40 years with Graves disease. The sample in question was peripheral blood mononuclear cells (PBMCs), obtained at new diagnosis, from a patient treated with antithyroid drugs. The CDR3 loop is CSARDRDRTYEQYF. For the CDR3, the DNA is TGCAGTGCTAGAGACCGGGACAGAACCTACGAGCAGTACTTC.